Described below is a single T cell receptor (beta chain) sequence and its context. This sample is drawn from a study of OX40 agonist ivuxolimab in advanced cancers. The CDR3 has 15 amino acids. Germline values: CDR1 MNHNS, CDR2 SASEGT. The J segment lost 0 bases and the V segment lost 5 bases, leaving 6 bases of the junction unmatched. Only in-frame clones appear in the TCRdb table, and some are missing; sequencing was by immunoSEQ multiplex PCR. Counted here are about 26,000 clones, approximately 85% occurring once; the ten biggest clones make up 30% to 40%. V gene TRBV6-1 combines with J gene TRBJ1-2, with 7 nucleotides matching TRBD1. The source of this sequence is an adult with an advanced solid tumor such as melanoma, head and neck, liver or kidney cancer. The input for sequencing was CD4+ or CD8+ T cells sorted from blood, taken in a trial of the OX40 agonist ivuxolimab. The CDR3 spells CASSLFRGTNYGYTF. CDR3 bases: TGTGCCAGCAGTCTGTTCAGGGGGACTAACTATGGCTACACCTTC.